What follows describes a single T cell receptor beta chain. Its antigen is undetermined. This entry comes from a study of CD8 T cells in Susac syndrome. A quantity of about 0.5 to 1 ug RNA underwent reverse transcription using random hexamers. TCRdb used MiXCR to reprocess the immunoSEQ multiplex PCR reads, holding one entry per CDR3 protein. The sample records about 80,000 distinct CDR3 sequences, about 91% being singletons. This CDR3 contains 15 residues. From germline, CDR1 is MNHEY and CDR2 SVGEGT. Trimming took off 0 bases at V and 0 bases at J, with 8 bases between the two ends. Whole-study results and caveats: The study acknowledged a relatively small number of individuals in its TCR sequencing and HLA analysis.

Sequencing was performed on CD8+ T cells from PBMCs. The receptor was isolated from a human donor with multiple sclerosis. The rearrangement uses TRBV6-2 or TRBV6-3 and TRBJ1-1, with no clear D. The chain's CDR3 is CASSYSPGLNTEAFF. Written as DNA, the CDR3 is TGTGCCAGCAGTTACTCACCAGGATTGAACACTGAAGCTTTCTTT.